This TCR beta chain was identified in a study of response to subunit inactivated influenza vaccine. The germline gives CDR1 LGHNA, CDR2 YSLEER. The CDR3 spans 18 residues. V lost 0 bases to trimming and J lost 2 bases; unmatched junction nucleotides: 10. TCRdb used MiXCR to reprocess the RT-PCR reads, holding one entry per CDR3 protein. The sample records 150,000 to 200,000 distinct CDR3 sequences, roughly 12% being singletons. These data were also reused for a study on T cells expressing NK-cell markers. That paper states: The cDNA for TCR beta came from 5'RACE template switching with UMIs.

Sequencing was performed on CD8+ T cells sorted from PBMCs, taken 11 to 12 days after vaccination. The TCR originated in a man aged 45-65 years who received an inactivated influenza vaccine. The rearrangement joins TRBV4-3 to TRBJ2-7; 10 bases map to TRBD2. The CDR3 here is CASSQEGVPSGGAYEQYF. CDR3 coding DNA: TGCGCCAGCAGCCAAGAAGGAGTCCCCAGCGGGGGGGCCTACGAGCAGTACTTC.